The clone carrying this TCR beta chain was seen a handful of times. Its antigen is not known. Preparation of the TCRbeta library used unique molecular identifiers. TCRdb re-called the PCR reads with MiXCR, one entry per CDR3 protein. The data hold over 400,000 distinct CDR3 sequences, with 43% observed a single time. With 6 bases clipped from V and 7 bases from J, the junction kept 15 bases outside the gene matches. Germline loops: CDR1 MNHEY, CDR2 SVGEGT. The CDR3 is 17 residues long. This sample was included in a study of T-cell reconstitution after alpha-beta-depleted transplantation in children. Study-level findings and limits: Some patients' high day-60 TCRbeta diversity was traced to surviving recipient T cells and thymic progenitors.

The source was PBMCs, collected before TCRalphabeta/CD19-depleted stem cell transplant. This clonotype originated in a girl aged 2-10 years with aplastic anemia, due to receive a stem cell transplant. The J gene is TRBJ2-4, the V gene TRBV6-2 or TRBV6-3; the match to TRBD2 covers 10 bases. CDR3 amino acids: CASRTLGSGRALNIQYF. For the CDR3, the DNA is TGTGCCAGCAGAACCTTAGGCAGCGGGAGGGCCTTGAACATTCAGTACTTC.